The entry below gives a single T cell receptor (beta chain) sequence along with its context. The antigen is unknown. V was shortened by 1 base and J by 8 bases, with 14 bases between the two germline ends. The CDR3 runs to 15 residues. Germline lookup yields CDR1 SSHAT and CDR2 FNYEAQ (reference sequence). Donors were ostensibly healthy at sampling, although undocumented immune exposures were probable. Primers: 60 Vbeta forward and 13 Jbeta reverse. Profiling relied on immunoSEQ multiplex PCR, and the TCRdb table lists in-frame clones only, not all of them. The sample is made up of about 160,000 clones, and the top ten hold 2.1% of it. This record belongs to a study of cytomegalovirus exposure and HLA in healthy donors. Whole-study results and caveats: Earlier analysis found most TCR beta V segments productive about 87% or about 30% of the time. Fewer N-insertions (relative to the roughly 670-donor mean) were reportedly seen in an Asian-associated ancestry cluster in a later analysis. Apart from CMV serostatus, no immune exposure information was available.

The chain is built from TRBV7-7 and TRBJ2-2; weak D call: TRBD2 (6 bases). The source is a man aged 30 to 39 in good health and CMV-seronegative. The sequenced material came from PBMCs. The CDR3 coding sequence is TGTGCCAGCAGCTTAGGGGTAGCGGCTACTGGGGAGCTGTTTTTT. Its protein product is CASSLGVAATGELFF.